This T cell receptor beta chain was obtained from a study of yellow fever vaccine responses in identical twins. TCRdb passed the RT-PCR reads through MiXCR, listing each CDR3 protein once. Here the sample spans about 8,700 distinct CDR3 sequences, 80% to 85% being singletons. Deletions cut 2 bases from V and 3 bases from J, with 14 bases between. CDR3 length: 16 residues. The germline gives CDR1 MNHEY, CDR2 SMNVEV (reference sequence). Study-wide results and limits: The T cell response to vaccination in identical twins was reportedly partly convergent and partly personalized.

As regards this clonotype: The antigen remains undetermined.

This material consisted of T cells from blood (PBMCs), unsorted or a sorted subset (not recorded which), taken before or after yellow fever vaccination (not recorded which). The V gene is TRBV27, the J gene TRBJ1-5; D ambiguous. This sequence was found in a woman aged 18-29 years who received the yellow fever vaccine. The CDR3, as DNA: TGTGCCAGCAGTTTACAACCGCCGAACTACAATCAGCCCCAGCATTTT. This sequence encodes CASSLQPPNYNQPQHF.